Below, 29 T cell receptor beta chains from the same sample are listed, as sequenced in a study of blood T cell repertoires in COVID-19. Only in-frame clones appear in the TCRdb table, and some are missing; sequencing was by immunoSEQ multiplex PCR. Among roughly 160,000 clones listed, roughly 80% were seen once. Source material: PBMCs or T cells enriched from blood (not recorded which). Every receptor here comes from a man between 50 and 59 years old who had recovered from COVID-19.

The V gene is TRBV27, the J gene TRBJ2-3; TRBD1 aligns across 9 bases. The junction had 8 bases not matched to a gene; V was cut back by 1 base and J by 0 bases. The germline CDR1 and CDR2 sequences are MNHEY and SMNVEV (reference sequence). The CDR3 is made up of 18 amino acids. In nucleotides, the CDR3 is TGTGCCAGCAGTTTATTCTCCGGGACAGGGACTAGCACAGATACGCAGTATTTT. Translated: CASSLFSGTGTSTDTQYF.

The rearrangement joins TRBV11-2 to TRBJ1-4; TRBD1 might be the D (6 bases). V was pared by 7 bases and J by 1 base, with 10 bases between. The CDR3 contains 14 residues. The germline CDR1 and CDR2 sequences are SGHAT and FQNNGV. The CDR3 DNA is TGTGCCAGCACTAAGGACAGAACTAATGAAAAACTGTTTTTT. Its protein product is CASTKDRTNEKLFF.

The V gene is TRBV24-1, the J gene TRBJ2-3; 16 nucleotides align to TRBD2. This CDR3 region has 17 residues. Germline V CDR1 and CDR2: KGHDR, SFDVKD. V dropped 4 bases and J dropped 1; count of bases not matched to a gene: 1. The CDR3 loop reads CATSEGTSGRGTDTQYF. CDR3 nucleotides: TGTGCCACCAGTGAAGGGACTAGCGGGAGGGGCACAGATACGCAGTATTTT.

This clone has only one observation. The gene calls are TRBV11-2 and TRBJ1-4; 7 nucleotides match TRBD1. J was trimmed by 11 bases and V by 5 bases; bases with no gene match: 8. This CDR3 has 13 amino acids. From germline, CDR1 is SGHAT and CDR2 FQNNGV. The CDR3 coding sequence is TGTGCCAGCAGCCCAGGGGGGAGAAGGAAACTGTTTTTT. This translates into CASSPGGRRKLFF.

The chain uses TRBV11-1 and TRBJ2-7; no clear D. There are 13 residues in the CDR3. Deletions cut 5 bases from V and 3 bases from J, with 11 bases between. The germline V gene has CDR1 SGHAT and CDR2 FQDESV (reference sequence). In DNA, the CDR3 is TGTGCCAGCAGCCGCGCACAGAGCTACGAGCAGTACTTC. Translated, it gives CASSRAQSYEQYF.

This clone was seen once. The rearrangement links TRBV19 to TRBJ2-5; tentative D call: TRBD1 (5 bases). The CDR3 length is 16 residues. CDR1 and CDR2 from the germline V gene are LNHDA and SQIVND (reference sequence). V gave up 4 bases and J gave up 5 bases, with 20 bases separating them. The CDR3 sequence is CASSKGPTVNGETQYF. CDR3 bases: TGTGCCAGTAGTAAGGGGCCGACAGTTAACGGTGAGACCCAGTACTTC.

About this clone: Within the sample, other DNA sequences also encode this same CDR3. The chain carries TRBV19 and TRBJ2-4; perhaps TRBD1 as D (6 bases). CDR1 is LNHDA, CDR2 SQIVND, per germline (reference sequence). This CDR3 has 17 amino acids. Trimming removed 9 bases from V and 0 bases from J, with 21 bases in between. As DNA, the CDR3 is TGTGCCAGCACCCCAGAGACAGGTCGGTTAGCCAAAAACATTCAGTACTTC. It yields the protein CASTPETGRLAKNIQYF.

The V and J genes are TRBV28 and TRBJ1-2; TRBD1 might be the D (5 bases). V lost 7 bases and J lost 4, with 16 bases in between. The CDR3 has 14 residues. Germline assignment: CDR1 MDHEN and CDR2 SYDVKM. CDR3 sequence: CASTPDRELYGYTF. Here the CDR3 DNA reads TGTGCCAGCACCCCAGACAGAGAGCTCTATGGCTACACCTTC.

The chain couples TRBV6-4 to TRBJ2-5; unclear D gene. The CDR3 spans 13 residues. Germline V lookup: CDR1 MRHNA, CDR2 SNTAGT. V shed 5 bases and J shed 5 bases, with 12 bases lying between them. CDR3 DNA: TGTGCCAGCAGTTTAGAGGCCGGGGAGACCCAGTACTTC. It encodes CASSLEAGETQYF.

The chain joins TRBV27 to TRBJ1-1; no firm D call. The CDR3 loop spans 11 amino acids. From germline, CDR1 is MNHEY and CDR2 SMNVEV (reference sequence). V was trimmed by 8 bases and J by 7 bases, leaving 11 bases between them. The CDR3 nucleotides read TGTGCCAGCGGCGGGAATCTTGAAGCTTTCTTT. It translates to CASGGNLEAFF.

The J gene is TRBJ1-4, the V gene TRBV12-3 or TRBV12-4; D is undetermined. Trimming pared 8 bases from V and 3 bases from J, leaving 10 bases between. The CDR3 totals 13 residues. CDR3 amino acids: CASPLRSNEKLFF. As DNA, the CDR3 is TGTGCCAGCCCCCTTCGGTCTAATGAAAAACTGTTTTTT.

Note on this clone: One end of the junction varies from germline; a read error may be responsible. The chain combines TRBV19 with TRBJ1-4; no definite D call. CDR1 is LNHDA, CDR2 SQIVND, per germline (reference sequence). The CDR3 covers 14 residues. CDR3 bases: TGTGCCAGTAGTATGGCCGGAACTATTGAAAAACTGTTTTTT. It is translated as CASSMAGTIEKLFF.

This clone was seen just once. The chain recombines TRBV3-1 (or the pseudogene TRBV3-2) with TRBJ1-2; D possibly corresponds to TRBD1 (6 bases). The ends were cut back, 2 bases at V and 2 bases at J, with 18 bases in the middle. CDR1 and CDR2 (germline): LGHDT, YNNKEL (reference sequence). This CDR3 is built from 17 residues. The CDR3 nucleotides are TGTGCCAGCAGCCAATCCGGGGGGCGTGTGGGCAACTATGGCTACACCTTC. Its translation: CASSQSGGRVGNYGYTF.

The rearrangement joins TRBV14 to TRBJ2-2; D is uncertain. Germline-derived CDR1 and CDR2 are SGHDN and FVKESK. This CDR3 has 14 residues. V dropped 5 bases and J dropped 5 bases, with 12 bases sitting between them. The CDR3 loop reads CASSEYLRTGELFF. CDR3 nucleotides: TGTGCCAGCAGCGAATACTTGAGAACCGGGGAGCTGTTTTTT.

This rearrangement joins TRBV11-2 to TRBJ2-1, with 14 positions matching TRBD2. Germline CDR1 is SGHAT and CDR2 is FQNNGV. CDR3 length equals 17 residues. Trimming removed 4 bases from V and 7 bases from J; junction bases left unmatched: 9. The CDR3 region is CASSSPLTSGGANEQFF. In nucleotides, the CDR3 is TGTGCCAGCAGCTCCCCTCTGACTAGCGGGGGGGCAAATGAGCAGTTCTTC.

This clone showed up just once. The chain combines TRBV14 with TRBJ2-2, with 9 bases matching TRBD2. The CDR3 consists of 16 residues. The germline V gene has CDR1 SGHDN and CDR2 FVKESK. The trim removed 2 bases at V and 5 bases at J, leaving 6 bases unmatched. DNA of the CDR3: TGTGCCAGCAGCCAACTAGCGGGGATGATGACCGGGGAGCTGTTTTTT. Translating it yields CASSQLAGMMTGELFF.

This chain connects TRBV6-5 to TRBJ1-1, with unresolved D. Trimming left V 8 bases short and J 10 bases short, with 20 bases between. This CDR3 has 13 amino acids. CDR1 MNHEY and CDR2 SVGAGI come from the germline V gene. CDR3 coding DNA: TGTGCCAGCTCCCCGAGTCCCCAATCTCGAGCTTTCTTT. As protein: CASSPSPQSRAFF.

The chain carries TRBV5-1 and TRBJ2-4; 8 bases are a match to TRBD1. Germline assignment: CDR1 SGHRS and CDR2 YFSETQ. J gave up 6 bases and V 0 bases, and 5 bases lay outside the gene matches. The CDR3 loop spans 15 amino acids. The CDR3 DNA reads TGCGCCAGCAGCTTGGGTGGGACAGGTACAAACATTCAGTACTTC. Protein sequence: CASSLGGTGTNIQYF.

The rearrangement links TRBV25-1 to TRBJ2-2; D is undetermined. The CDR3 is 14 residues long. Germline CDR1 MGHDK, CDR2 SYGVNS. V was clipped by 4 bases and J by 3 bases, with 9 bases between them. CDR3 residues: CASSVGGYTGELFF. CDR3 DNA sequence: TGTGCCAGCAGTGTAGGCGGATACACCGGGGAGCTGTTTTTT.

The chain joins TRBV10-3 to TRBJ1-2; D possibly corresponds to TRBD1 (5 bases). The CDR3 totals 14 residues. Germline V gene sequence: CDR1 ENHRY, CDR2 SYGVKD. The V gene lost 0 bases and the J gene lost 7 bases, with 12 bases spanning the gap. CDR3 nucleotide sequence: TGTGCCATCAGTGAGTCGGGGGGGTCAAGTGGCTACACCTTC. Translating gives CAISESGGSSGYTF.

The chain carries TRBV19 and TRBJ1-1, with D possibly TRBD1 on 6 matching bases. Germline lookup yields CDR1 LNHDA and CDR2 SQIVND (reference sequence). V was cut by 9 bases and J by 4 bases, with 18 bases left in between. The CDR3 totals 14 residues. CDR3 sequence (DNA): TGTGCCAGCACGAAGGGAGGGGGAGTCACTGAAGCTTTCTTT. Its translation is CASTKGGGVTEAFF. The full variable domain, its missing parts supplied by reference TRBV19 and TRBJ1-1, is DGGITQSPKYLFRKEGQNVTLSCEQNLNHDAMYWYRQDPGQGLRLIYYSQIVNDFQKGDIAEGYSVSREKKESFPLTVTSAQKNPTAFYLCASTKGGGVTEAFFGQGTRLTVV.

The chain carries TRBV24-1 and TRBJ1-5; D is uncertain. V lost 2 bases to trimming and J lost 4 bases, with 11 bases between them. The length of the CDR3 is 15 residues. Germline V lookup: CDR1 KGHDR, CDR2 SFDVKD. DNA for the CDR3: TGTGCCACCAGTGATTCGTCCGAGGGAAATCAGCCCCAGCATTTT. The encoded protein is CATSDSSEGNQPQHF.

The V call is TRBV18, the J call TRBJ2-7; no clear D. The CDR3 runs to 15 residues. CDR1 is KGHSH, CDR2 LQKENI, per germline. Trimming left V 3 bases short and J 4 bases short, with 16 bases between. As DNA, the CDR3 is TGTGCCAGCTCACCCCTCTCCCAGGCTGTGTACGAGCAGTACTTC. This sequence encodes CASSPLSQAVYEQYF.

The chain employs TRBV9 and TRBJ1-2; 9 nucleotides match TRBD1. The germline CDR1 and CDR2 sequences are SGDLS and YYNGEE. This CDR3 comprises 14 residues. J was trimmed by 8 bases and V by 3 bases; bases with no gene match: 8. CDR3 protein: CASSDGQGRGGYTF. The CDR3 bases are TGTGCCAGCAGCGACGGACAGGGGAGAGGAGGCTACACCTTC.

This clone has only one observation. The chain employs TRBV6-4 and TRBJ1-2; possibly TRBD1 for D (6 bases). Trimming pared 0 bases from V and 7 bases from J, leaving 9 bases between. This CDR3 is 13 amino acids long. Germline V gene lookup returns CDR1 MRHNA and CDR2 SNTAGT. DNA of the CDR3: TGTGCCAGCAGTGACTCCGGCAGGGGTGGCTACACCTTC. It encodes CASSDSGRGGYTF.

The rearrangement joins TRBV7-8 to TRBJ1-6; TRBD1 matches 7 bases. Germline V gene sequence: CDR1 SGHVS, CDR2 FQNEAQ. V trimming: 2 bases; J trimming: 10 bases; junction bases outside the gene matches: 5. The CDR3 is made up of 14 amino acids. The CDR3 is CASSLRQGGSPLHF. CDR3 nucleotides: TGTGCCAGCAGCTTAAGACAGGGAGGCTCACCCCTCCACTTT.

This sequence joins TRBV28 and TRBJ1-5; 8 bases are shared with TRBD1. The germline CDR1 and CDR2 sequences are MDHEN and SYDVKM. The CDR3 runs 14 residues. J was trimmed by 7 bases and V by 5 bases; bases with no gene match: 7. CDR3 nucleotide sequence: TGTGCCAGCAGTCGGACAGGGAGGTGGCAGCCCCAGCATTTT. This sequence encodes CASSRTGRWQPQHF.

V usage is TRBV5-4 and J usage is TRBJ1-2; D remains unclear. This CDR3 is 13 amino acids long. V was trimmed by 0 bases and J by 4 bases, leaving 7 bases between them. Germline V gives CDR1 SGHNT, CDR2 YYREEE (reference sequence). This CDR3 reads CASSLAGSYGYTF. The CDR3 coding sequence is TGTGCCAGCAGCTTGGCCGGGTCCTATGGCTACACCTTC.

This chain links TRBV5-6 with TRBJ2-7; possibly TRBD2 for D (6 bases). The CDR3 consists of 12 residues. Germline loops: CDR1 SGHDT, CDR2 YYEEEE. The ends were cut back, 6 bases at V and 6 bases at J, with 13 bases in the middle. The CDR3 DNA follows: TGTGCCAGCACCCTGCTGGGGGGCGAGCAGTACTTC. Its translation: CASTLLGGEQYF.